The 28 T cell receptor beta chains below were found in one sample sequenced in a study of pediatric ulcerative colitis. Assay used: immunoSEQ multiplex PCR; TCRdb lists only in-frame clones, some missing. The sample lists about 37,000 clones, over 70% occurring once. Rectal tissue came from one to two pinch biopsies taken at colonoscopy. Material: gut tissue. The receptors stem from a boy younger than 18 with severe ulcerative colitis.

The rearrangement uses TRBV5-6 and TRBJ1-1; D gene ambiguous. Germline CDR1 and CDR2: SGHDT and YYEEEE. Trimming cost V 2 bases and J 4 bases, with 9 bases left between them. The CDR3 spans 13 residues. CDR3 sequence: CASSLRWSTEAFF. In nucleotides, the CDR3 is TGTGCCAGCAGCTTAAGGTGGAGCACTGAAGCTTTCTTT.

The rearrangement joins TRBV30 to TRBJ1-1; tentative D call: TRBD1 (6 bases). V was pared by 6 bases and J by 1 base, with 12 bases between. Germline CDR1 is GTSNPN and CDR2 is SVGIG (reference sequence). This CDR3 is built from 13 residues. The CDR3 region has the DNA TGTGCCTGCGGGGGGCAGTCGAACACTGAAGCTTTCTTT. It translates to CACGGQSNTEAFF.

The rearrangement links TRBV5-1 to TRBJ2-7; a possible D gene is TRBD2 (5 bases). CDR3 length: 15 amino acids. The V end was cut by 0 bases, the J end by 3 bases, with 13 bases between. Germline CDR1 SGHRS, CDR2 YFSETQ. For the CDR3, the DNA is TGCGCCAGCAGCTTGGAAGGGAGCGATTTCTACGAGCAGTACTTC. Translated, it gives CASSLEGSDFYEQYF.

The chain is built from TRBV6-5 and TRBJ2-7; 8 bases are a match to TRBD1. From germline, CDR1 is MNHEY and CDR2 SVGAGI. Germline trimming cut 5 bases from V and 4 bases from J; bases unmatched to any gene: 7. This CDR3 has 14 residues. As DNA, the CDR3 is TGTGCCAGCAGTCGGACGACAGGGGTTTACGAGCAGTACTTC. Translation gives CASSRTTGVYEQYF.

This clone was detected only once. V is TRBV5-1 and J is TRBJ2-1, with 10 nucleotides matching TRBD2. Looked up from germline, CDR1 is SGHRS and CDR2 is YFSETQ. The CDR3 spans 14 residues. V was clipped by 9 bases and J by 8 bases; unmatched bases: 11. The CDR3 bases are TGCGCCACCAGAATGGGACTAGCGTTAGATGAGCAGTTCTTC. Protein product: CATRMGLALDEQFF.

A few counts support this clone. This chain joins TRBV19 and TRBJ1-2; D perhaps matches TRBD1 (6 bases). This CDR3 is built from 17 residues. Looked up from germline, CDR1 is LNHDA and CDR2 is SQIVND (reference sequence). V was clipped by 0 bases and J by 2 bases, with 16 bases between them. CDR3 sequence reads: CASSIDQNRAINYGYTF. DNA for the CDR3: TGTGCCAGTAGTATAGATCAGAACAGGGCTATAAACTATGGCTACACCTTC.

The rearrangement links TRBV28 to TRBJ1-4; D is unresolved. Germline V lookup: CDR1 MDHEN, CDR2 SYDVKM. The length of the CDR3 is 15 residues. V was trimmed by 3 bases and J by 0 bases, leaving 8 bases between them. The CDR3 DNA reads TGTGCCAGCAGTTTGTGGGCAGCAACTAATGAAAAACTGTTTTTT. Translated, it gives CASSLWAATNEKLFF.

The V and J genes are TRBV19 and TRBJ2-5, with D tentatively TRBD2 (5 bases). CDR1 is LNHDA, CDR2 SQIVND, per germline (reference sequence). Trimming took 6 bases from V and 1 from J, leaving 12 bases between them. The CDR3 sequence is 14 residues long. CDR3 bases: TGTGCCAGTAGCCATCGGACTTTCCAAGAGACCCAGTACTTC. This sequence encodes CASSHRTFQETQYF. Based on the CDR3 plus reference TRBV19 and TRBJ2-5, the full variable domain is DGGITQSPKYLFRKEGQNVTLSCEQNLNHDAMYWYRQDPGQGLRLIYYSQIVNDFQKGDIAEGYSVSREKKESFPLTVTSAQKNPTAFYLCASSHRTFQETQYFGPGTRLLVL.

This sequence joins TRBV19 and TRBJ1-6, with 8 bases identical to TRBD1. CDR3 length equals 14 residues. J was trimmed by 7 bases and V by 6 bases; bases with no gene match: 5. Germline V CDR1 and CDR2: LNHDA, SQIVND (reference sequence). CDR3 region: CASSQDRANSPLHF. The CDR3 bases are TGTGCCAGTAGCCAGGACAGGGCGAATTCACCCCTCCACTTT.

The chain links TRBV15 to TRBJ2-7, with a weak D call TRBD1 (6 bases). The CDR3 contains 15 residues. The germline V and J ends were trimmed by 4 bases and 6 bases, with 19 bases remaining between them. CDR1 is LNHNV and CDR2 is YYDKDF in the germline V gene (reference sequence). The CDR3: CATSTDVGAAFEQYF. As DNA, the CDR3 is TGTGCCACCAGCACGGATGTGGGGGCCGCTTTCGAGCAGTACTTC.

CDR3 nucleotide sequence: TGTGCCAGCAGCTTAAATAGGCACTACGAGCAGTACTTC. This gives the protein CASSLNRHYEQYF. The chain links TRBV7-8 to TRBJ2-7, with unresolved D. The CDR3 spans 13 residues. V was trimmed by 2 bases and J by 3 bases, leaving 8 bases between them. Germline V gene data show CDR1 as SGHVS and CDR2 as FQNEAQ. Complete variable domain (other parts from reference TRBV7-8 and TRBJ2-7): GAGVSQSPRYKVAKRGQDVALRCDPISGHVSLFWYQQALGQGPEFLTYFQNEAQLDKSGLPSDRFFAERPEGSVSTLKIQRTQQEDSAVYLCASSLNRHYEQYFGPGTRLTVT.

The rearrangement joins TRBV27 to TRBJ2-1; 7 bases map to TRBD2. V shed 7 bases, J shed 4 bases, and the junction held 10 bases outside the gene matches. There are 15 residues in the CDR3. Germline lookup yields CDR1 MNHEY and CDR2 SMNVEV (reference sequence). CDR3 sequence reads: CASTTVVGGYNEQFF. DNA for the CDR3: TGTGCCAGCACCACGGTAGTGGGGGGGTACAATGAGCAGTTCTTC.

CDR3 amino acids: CASSAGTGDARFGEQYF. The DNA for the CDR3 is TGTGCCAGCAGCGCCGGGACAGGGGACGCCAGGTTTGGTGAGCAGTACTTC. The rearrangement links TRBV9 to TRBJ2-7; 10 bases agree with TRBD1. Trimming at V came to 3 bases and at J to 7 bases, leaving 16 bases not matched to a gene. This CDR3 comprises 17 residues. Germline assignment: CDR1 SGDLS and CDR2 YYNGEE.

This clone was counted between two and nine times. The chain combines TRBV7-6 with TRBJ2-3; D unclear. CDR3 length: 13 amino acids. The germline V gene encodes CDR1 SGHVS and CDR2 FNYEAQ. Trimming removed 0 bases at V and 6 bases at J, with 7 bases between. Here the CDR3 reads CASSLAPSDTQYF. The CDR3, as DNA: TGTGCCAGCAGCTTAGCCCCCTCGGATACGCAGTATTTT.

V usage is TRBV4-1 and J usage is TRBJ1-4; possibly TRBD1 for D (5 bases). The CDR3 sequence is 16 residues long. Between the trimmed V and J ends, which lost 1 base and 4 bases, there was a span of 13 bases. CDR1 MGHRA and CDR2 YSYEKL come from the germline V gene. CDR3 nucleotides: TGCGCCAGCAGCCAAGCCTGGGGCAGTCTTAATGAAAAACTGTTTTTT. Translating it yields CASSQAWGSLNEKLFF.

CDR3 nucleotide sequence: TGTGCCACCTCCTCGTCAGGAGCAGGAGGCTACACCTTC. Protein sequence: CATSSSGAGGYTF. The chain employs TRBV28 and TRBJ1-2, with D unresolved. Trimming removed 10 bases at V and 8 bases at J, with 20 bases between. Germline CDR1 is MDHEN and CDR2 is SYDVKM. The CDR3 loop spans 13 amino acids.

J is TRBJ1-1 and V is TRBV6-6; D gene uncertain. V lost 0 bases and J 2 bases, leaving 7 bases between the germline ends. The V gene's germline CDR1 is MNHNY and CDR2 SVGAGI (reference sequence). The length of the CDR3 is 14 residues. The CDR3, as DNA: TGTGCCAGCAGTTACTCGATGGGAAACACTGAAGCTTTCTTT. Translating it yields CASSYSMGNTEAFF.

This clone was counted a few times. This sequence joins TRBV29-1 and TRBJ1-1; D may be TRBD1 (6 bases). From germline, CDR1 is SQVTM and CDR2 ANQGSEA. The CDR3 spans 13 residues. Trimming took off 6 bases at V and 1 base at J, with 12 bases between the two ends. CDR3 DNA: TGCAGCGTCTACGACAGGAAGAACACTGAAGCTTTCTTT. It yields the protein CSVYDRKNTEAFF.

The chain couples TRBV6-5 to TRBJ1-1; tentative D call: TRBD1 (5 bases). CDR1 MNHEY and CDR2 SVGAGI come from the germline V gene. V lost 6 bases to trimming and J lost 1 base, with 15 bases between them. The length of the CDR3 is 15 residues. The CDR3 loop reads CASSSGFLWNTEAFF. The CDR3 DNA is TGTGCCAGCAGCTCAGGGTTTTTGTGGAACACTGAAGCTTTCTTT.

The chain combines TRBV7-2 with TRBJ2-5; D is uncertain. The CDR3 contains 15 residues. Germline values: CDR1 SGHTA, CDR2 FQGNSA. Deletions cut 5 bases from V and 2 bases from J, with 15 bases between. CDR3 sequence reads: CASSQRSTEQETQYF. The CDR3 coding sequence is TGTGCCAGCAGCCAACGCTCCACGGAACAAGAGACCCAGTACTTC.

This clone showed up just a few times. The CDR3 DNA reads as TGTGCCAGCAGCCAAGCTAGGGGAGCTTTCTTT. Amino acids: CASSQARGAFF. The chain couples TRBV5-7 to TRBJ1-1; the D gene is possibly TRBD1 (5 bases). TRBV5-7 is assigned to the ORF class and has an uncertain function. With 4 bases removed from V and 10 bases from J, the gap between germline ends came to 11 bases. This CDR3 contains 11 residues.

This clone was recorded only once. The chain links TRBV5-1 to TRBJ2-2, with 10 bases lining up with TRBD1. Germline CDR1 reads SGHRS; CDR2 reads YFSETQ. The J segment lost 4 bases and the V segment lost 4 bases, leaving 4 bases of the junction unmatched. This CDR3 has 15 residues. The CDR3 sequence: CASSTGQGGTGELFF. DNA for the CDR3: TGCGCCAGCAGCACCGGACAGGGGGGCACCGGGGAGCTGTTTTTT.

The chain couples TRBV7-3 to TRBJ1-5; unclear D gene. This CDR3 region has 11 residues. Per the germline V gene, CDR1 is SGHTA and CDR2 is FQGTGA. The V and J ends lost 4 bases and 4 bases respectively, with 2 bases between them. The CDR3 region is CASSSNQPQHF. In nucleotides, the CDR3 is TGTGCCAGCAGCTCGAATCAGCCCCAGCATTTT.

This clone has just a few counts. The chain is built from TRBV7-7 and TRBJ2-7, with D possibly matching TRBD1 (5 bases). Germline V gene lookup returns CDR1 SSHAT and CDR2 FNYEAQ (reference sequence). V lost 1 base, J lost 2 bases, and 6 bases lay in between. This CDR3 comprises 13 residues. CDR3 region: CASSLEGTYEQYF. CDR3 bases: TGTGCCAGCAGCTTAGAGGGGACCTACGAGCAGTACTTC.

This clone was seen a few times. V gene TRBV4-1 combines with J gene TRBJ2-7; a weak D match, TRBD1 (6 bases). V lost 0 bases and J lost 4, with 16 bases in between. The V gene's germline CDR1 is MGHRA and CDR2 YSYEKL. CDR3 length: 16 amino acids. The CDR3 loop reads CASSQDVGGLVYEQYF. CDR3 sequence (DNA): TGCGCCAGCAGCCAAGATGTTGGGGGCTTGGTATACGAGCAGTACTTC.

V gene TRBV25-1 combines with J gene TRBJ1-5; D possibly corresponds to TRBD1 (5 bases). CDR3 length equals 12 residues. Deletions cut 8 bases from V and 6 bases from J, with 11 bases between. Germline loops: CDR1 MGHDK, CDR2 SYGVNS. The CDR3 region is CASDRGVQPQHF. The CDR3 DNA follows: TGTGCCAGCGACAGAGGTGTTCAGCCCCAGCATTTT.

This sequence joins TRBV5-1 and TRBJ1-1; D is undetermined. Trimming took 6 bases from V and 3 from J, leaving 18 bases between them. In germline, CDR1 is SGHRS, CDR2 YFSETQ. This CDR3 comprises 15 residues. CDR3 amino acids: CASKYSDKIHTEAFF. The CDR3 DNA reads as TGCGCCAGCAAATACAGCGACAAGATTCACACTGAAGCTTTCTTT.

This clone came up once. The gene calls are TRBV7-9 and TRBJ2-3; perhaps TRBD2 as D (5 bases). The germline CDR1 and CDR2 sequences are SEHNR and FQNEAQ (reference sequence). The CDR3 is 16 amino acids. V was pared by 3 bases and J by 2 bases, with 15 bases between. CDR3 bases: TGTGCCAGCAGCTTGTCGCGTAGCGCCCACACAGATACGCAGTATTTT. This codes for CASSLSRSAHTDTQYF.